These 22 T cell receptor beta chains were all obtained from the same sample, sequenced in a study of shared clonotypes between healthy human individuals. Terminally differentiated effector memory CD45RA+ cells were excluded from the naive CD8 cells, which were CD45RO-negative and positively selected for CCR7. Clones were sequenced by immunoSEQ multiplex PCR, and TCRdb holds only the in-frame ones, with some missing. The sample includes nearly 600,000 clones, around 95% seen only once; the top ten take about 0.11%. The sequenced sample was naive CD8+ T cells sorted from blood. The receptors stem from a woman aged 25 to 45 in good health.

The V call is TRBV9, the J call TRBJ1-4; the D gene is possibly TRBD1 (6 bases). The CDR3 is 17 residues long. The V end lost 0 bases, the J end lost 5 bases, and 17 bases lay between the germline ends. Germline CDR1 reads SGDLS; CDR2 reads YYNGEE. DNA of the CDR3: TGTGCCAGCAGCGTAGGGGGAGGGGGAGGTGTAAATGAAAAACTGTTTTTT. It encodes CASSVGGGGGVNEKLFF.

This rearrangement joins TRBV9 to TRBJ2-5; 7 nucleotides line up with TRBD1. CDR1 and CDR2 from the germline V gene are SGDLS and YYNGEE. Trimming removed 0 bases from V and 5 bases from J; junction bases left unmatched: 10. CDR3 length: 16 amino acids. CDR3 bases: TGTGCCAGCAGCGTAGTGCAGGGGGAACGGGGCGAGACCCAGTACTTC. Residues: CASSVVQGERGETQYF.

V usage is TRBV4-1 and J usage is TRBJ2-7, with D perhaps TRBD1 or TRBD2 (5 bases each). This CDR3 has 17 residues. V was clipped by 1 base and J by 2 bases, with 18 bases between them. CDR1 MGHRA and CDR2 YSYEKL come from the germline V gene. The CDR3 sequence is CASSQVTPTLGAYEQYF. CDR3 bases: TGCGCCAGCAGCCAAGTTACCCCAACCCTGGGGGCCTACGAGCAGTACTTC.

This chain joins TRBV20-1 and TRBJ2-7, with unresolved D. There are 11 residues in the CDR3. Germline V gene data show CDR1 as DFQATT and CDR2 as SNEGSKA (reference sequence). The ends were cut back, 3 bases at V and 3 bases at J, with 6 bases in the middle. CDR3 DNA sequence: TGCAGTGCTAGTGAACGCTACGAGCAGTACTTC. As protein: CSASERYEQYF.

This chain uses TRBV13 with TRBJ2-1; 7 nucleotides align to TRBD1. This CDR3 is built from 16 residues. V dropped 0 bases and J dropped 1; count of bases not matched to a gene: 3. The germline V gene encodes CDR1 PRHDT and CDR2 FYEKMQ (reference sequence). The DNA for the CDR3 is TGTGCCAGCAGCTTAGGGTCAGGGGGATCCTACAATGAGCAGTTCTTC. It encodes CASSLGSGGSYNEQFF.

Written as DNA, the CDR3 is TGTGCCAGCAGCCCCTGGGGGGGTACTATACAAGCTTTCTTT. Amino acids: CASSPWGGTIQAFF. This chain connects TRBV5-6 to TRBJ1-1; possible D gene TRBD1, 5 bases. CDR3 length: 14 residues. Trimming removed 4 bases from V and 9 bases from J, with 19 bases in between. Germline assignment: CDR1 SGHDT and CDR2 YYEEEE.

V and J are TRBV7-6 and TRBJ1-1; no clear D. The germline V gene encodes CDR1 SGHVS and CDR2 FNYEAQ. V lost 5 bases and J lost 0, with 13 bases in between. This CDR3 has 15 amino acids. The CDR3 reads CASSPGLNMNTEAFF. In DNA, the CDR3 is TGTGCCAGCAGCCCCGGACTGAACATGAACACTGAAGCTTTCTTT.

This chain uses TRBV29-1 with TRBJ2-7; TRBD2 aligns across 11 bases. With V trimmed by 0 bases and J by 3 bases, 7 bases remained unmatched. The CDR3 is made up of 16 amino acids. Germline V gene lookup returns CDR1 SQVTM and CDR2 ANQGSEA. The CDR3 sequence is CSVEDAATSGSYEQYF. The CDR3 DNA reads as TGCAGCGTTGAAGACGCCGCTACTAGCGGGAGCTACGAGCAGTACTTC.

The CDR3 sequence: CASSPGGASYEQYF. In DNA form, the CDR3 reads TGTGCCAGTAGCCCAGGGGGAGCCTCCTACGAGCAGTACTTC. This chain joins TRBV19 and TRBJ2-7; 7 nucleotides line up with TRBD1. The germline V gene has CDR1 LNHDA and CDR2 SQIVND (reference sequence). The CDR3 is made up of 14 amino acids. Unmatched junction bases numbered 5, after V lost 6 bases and J lost 0 bases.

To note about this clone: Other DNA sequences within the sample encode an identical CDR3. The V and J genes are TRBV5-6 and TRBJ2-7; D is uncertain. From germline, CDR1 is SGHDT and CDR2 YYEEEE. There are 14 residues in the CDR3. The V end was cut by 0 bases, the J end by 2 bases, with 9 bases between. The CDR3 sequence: CASSLGASAYEQYF. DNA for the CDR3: TGTGCCAGCAGCTTGGGCGCATCAGCCTACGAGCAGTACTTC.

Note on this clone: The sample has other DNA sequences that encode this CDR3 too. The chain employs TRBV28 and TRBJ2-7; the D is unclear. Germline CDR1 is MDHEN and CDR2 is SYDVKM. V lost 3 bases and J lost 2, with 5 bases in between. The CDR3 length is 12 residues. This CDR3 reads CASSFAAYEQYF. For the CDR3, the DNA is TGTGCCAGCAGTTTTGCGGCCTACGAGCAGTACTTC.

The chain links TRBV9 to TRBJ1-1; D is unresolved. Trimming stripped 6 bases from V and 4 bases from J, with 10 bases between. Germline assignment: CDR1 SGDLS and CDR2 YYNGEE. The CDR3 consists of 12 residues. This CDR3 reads CASIPQTTEAFF. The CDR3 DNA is TGTGCCAGCATTCCCCAAACCACTGAAGCTTTCTTT.

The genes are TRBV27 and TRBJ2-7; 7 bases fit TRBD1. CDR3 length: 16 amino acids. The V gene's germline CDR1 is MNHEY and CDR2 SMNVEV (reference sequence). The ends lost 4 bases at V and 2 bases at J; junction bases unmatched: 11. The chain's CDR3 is CASSSSSGTVTYEQYF. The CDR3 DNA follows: TGTGCCAGCAGTTCCTCTTCCGGGACAGTAACCTACGAGCAGTACTTC.

CDR3 sequence reads: CASSHHTDTQYF. As DNA, the CDR3 is TGCGCCAGCAGTCACCACACAGATACGCAGTATTTT. V gene TRBV10-2 combines with J gene TRBJ2-3; no clear D. Germline CDR1 is WSHSY and CDR2 is SAAADI. The CDR3 sequence is 12 residues long. Trimming removed 5 bases at V and 2 bases at J, with 5 bases between.

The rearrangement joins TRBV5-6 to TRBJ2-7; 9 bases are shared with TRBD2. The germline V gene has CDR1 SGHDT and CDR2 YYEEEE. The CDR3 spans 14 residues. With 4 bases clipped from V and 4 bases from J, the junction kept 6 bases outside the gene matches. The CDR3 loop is CASSPSGMPYEQYF. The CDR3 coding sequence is TGTGCCAGCAGCCCTAGCGGGATGCCGTACGAGCAGTACTTC.

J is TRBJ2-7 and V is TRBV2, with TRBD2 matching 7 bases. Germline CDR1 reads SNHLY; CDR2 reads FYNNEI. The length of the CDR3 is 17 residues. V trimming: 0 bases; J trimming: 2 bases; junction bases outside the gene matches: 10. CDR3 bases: TGTGCCAGCAGTGAAGCCCATGGGGAGGGGTCTACCTACGAGCAGTACTTC. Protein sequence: CASSEAHGEGSTYEQYF.

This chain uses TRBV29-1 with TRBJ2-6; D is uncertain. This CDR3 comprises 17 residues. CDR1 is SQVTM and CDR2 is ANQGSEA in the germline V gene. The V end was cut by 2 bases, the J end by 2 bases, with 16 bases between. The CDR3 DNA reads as TGCAGCGTTGAACGCGTTCCGGGTTGGGCTGGGGCCAACGTCCTGACTTTC. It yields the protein CSVERVPGWAGANVLTF.

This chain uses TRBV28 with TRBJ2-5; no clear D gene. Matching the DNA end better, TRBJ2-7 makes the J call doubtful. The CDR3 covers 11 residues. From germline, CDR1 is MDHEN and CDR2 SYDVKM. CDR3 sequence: CASSLSSEQYF. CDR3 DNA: TGTGCCAGCAGTTTAAGCTCCGAGCAGTACTTC.

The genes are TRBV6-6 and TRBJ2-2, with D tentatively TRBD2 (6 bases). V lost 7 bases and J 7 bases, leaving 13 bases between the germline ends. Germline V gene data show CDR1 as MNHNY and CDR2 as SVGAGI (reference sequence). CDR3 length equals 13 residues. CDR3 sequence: CASTLASVGELFF. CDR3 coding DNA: TGTGCCAGCACCCTAGCGTCGGTCGGGGAGCTGTTTTTT.

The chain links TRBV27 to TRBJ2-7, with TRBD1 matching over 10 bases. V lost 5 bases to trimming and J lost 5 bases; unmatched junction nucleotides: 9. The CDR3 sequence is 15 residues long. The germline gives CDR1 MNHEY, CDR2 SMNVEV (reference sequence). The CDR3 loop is CASSPGTGVADEQYF. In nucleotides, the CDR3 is TGTGCCAGCAGTCCCGGGACAGGGGTAGCGGACGAGCAGTACTTC.

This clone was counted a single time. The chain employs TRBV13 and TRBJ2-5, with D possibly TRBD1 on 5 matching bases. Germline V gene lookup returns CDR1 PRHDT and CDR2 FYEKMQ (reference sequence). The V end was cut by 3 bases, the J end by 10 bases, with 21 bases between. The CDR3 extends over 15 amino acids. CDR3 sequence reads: CASSFADSSERFQYF. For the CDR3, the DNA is TGTGCCAGCAGCTTTGCCGACAGTTCAGAAAGGTTCCAGTACTTC.

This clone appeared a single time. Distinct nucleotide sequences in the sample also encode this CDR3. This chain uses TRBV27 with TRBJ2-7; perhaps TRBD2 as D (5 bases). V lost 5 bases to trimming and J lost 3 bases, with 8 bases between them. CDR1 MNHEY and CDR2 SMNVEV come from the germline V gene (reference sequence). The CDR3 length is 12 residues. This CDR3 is CASSRTGYEQYF. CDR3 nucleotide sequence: TGTGCCAGCAGTAGGACTGGCTACGAGCAGTACTTC.